These 26 T cell receptor beta chains came from one sample sequenced in a study of blood T cell repertoires in COVID-19. Only in-frame clones appear in the TCRdb table, and some are missing; sequencing was by immunoSEQ multiplex PCR. The sample comprises 350,000 to 550,000 clones, about 90% of which are singletons, and over 1.5% rests with the top ten. The material sequenced was PBMCs or T cells enriched from blood (not recorded which). The source of these receptors is a woman between 18 and 30 years old with acute COVID-19.

The V call is TRBV6-2 or TRBV6-3, the J call TRBJ2-1; 12 nucleotides match TRBD2. The CDR3 has 15 residues. CDR1 and CDR2 from the germline V gene are MNHEY and SVGEGT. V dropped 3 bases and J dropped 5; count of bases not matched to a gene: 2. CDR3 nucleotides: TGTGCCAGCAGTTATCTAGCGGGGGGGAACAATGAGCAGTTCTTC. Translated: CASSYLAGGNNEQFF.

The V call is TRBV3-1 (or the pseudogene TRBV3-2), the J call TRBJ2-7; D is possibly TRBD2 (6 bases). Germline V gene lookup returns CDR1 LGHDT and CDR2 YNNKEL (reference sequence). V gave up 2 bases and J gave up 0 bases, with 17 bases separating them. This CDR3 has 17 amino acids. CDR3 protein: CASSQPTGGSSSYEQYF. The CDR3 coding sequence is TGTGCCAGCAGCCAACCCACTGGGGGGTCGAGCTCCTACGAGCAGTACTTC.

The chain is built from TRBV4-1 and TRBJ1-1, with a weak D call TRBD1 (5 bases). Deletions cut 4 bases from V and 8 bases from J, with 20 bases between. Germline lookup yields CDR1 MGHRA and CDR2 YSYEKL. The CDR3 length is 15 residues. The CDR3 loop reads CASSLRGEPSEEAFF. CDR3 coding DNA: TGCGCCAGCAGCCTCCGGGGGGAGCCGAGCGAGGAAGCTTTCTTT.

A single count supports this clone. The chain employs TRBV19 and TRBJ2-2; D remains ambiguous. The CDR3 totals 16 residues. The V gene's germline CDR1 is LNHDA and CDR2 SQIVND (reference sequence). V was clipped by 5 bases and J by 0 bases, with 13 bases between them. The CDR3 region has the DNA TGTGCCAGTAGTCGTCCGACAACACCGAACACCGGGGAGCTGTTTTTT. It specifies CASSRPTTPNTGELFF.

This clone appeared once. The chain uses TRBV10-1 and TRBJ2-7; 11 positions agree with TRBD2. Trimming removed 0 bases from V and 5 bases from J; junction bases left unmatched: 6. The CDR3 has 16 amino acids. CDR1 WNHNN and CDR2 SYGVQD come from the germline V gene (reference sequence). This CDR3 is CASSESLIAGGHEQYF. The CDR3 coding sequence is TGCGCCAGCAGTGAGTCTTTGATAGCGGGGGGGCACGAGCAGTACTTC.

J is TRBJ1-2 and V is TRBV11-2, with D uncertain. The CDR3 runs 17 residues. V lost 5 bases and J 2 bases, leaving 21 bases between the germline ends. Germline CDR1 reads SGHAT; CDR2 reads FQNNGV. The CDR3 nucleotides read TGTGCCAGCAGCGCCTGGGATCCGGAGGATATGAACTATGGCTACACCTTC. Translating it yields CASSAWDPEDMNYGYTF.

The chain employs TRBV6-2 or TRBV6-3 and TRBJ2-1, with 8 bases identical to TRBD2. Per germline, CDR1 MNHEY and CDR2 SVGEGT. The CDR3 contains 16 residues. The junction had 8 bases not matched to a gene; V was cut back by 2 bases and J by 5 bases. The CDR3 DNA follows: TGTGCCAGCAGTTACACGGGAGGGCGGAGAGACAATGAGCAGTTCTTC. Its protein product is CASSYTGGRRDNEQFF.

J is TRBJ2-7 and V is TRBV3-1 (or the pseudogene TRBV3-2); the D gene is possibly TRBD1 (6 bases). Germline V gene lookup returns CDR1 LGHDT and CDR2 YNNKEL (reference sequence). Trimming took off 1 base at V and 7 bases at J, with 11 bases between the two ends. The CDR3 is made up of 13 amino acids. The CDR3 DNA reads as TGTGCCAGCAGCCAAGTAGCAGGGGCAGAGCAGTACTTC. Its translation is CASSQVAGAEQYF.

V gene TRBV7-2 combines with J gene TRBJ1-3; D perhaps matches TRBD1 (6 bases). The V end was cut by 6 bases, the J end by 1 base, with 10 bases between. The CDR3 extends over 14 amino acids. Germline CDR1 reads SGHTA; CDR2 reads FQGNSA. DNA for the CDR3: TGTGCCAGCAGTACAGGGAGTTCTGGAAACACCATATATTTT. Protein: CASSTGSSGNTIYF. The variable domain in full, completed from reference TRBV7-2 and TRBJ1-3, reads GAGVSQSPSNKVTEKGKDVELRCDPISGHTALYWYRQSLGQGLEFLIYFQGNSAPDKSGLPSDRFSAERTGGSVSTLTIQRTQQEDSAVYLCASSTGSSGNTIYFGEGSWLTVV.

The rearrangement joins TRBV5-1 to TRBJ2-7, with 7 bases aligning to TRBD1. The CDR3 runs to 15 residues. The V gene end was trimmed by 0 bases and the J gene end by 5 bases; junction bases not matched to a gene: 8. Germline V gene sequence: CDR1 SGHRS, CDR2 YFSETQ. For the CDR3, the DNA is TGCGCCAGCAGCTTGGCCGCGACAGGGAACCACGAGCAGTACTTC. Its protein product is CASSLAATGNHEQYF.

This clone was observed a single time. This chain uses TRBV2 with TRBJ2-7; TRBD1 agrees at 10 bases. Germline V CDR1 and CDR2: SNHLY, FYNNEI. CDR3 length: 17 amino acids. V gave up 6 bases and J gave up 3 bases; unmatched junction bases: 14. The CDR3 sequence is CASSRAVRGDRGYEQYF. As DNA, the CDR3 is TGTGCCAGCAGCCGGGCCGTACGTGGGGACAGGGGCTACGAGCAGTACTTC.

This rearrangement joins TRBV6-5 to TRBJ2-1, with TRBD2 identical over 8 bases. Germline CDR1 MNHEY, CDR2 SVGAGI. Trimming took 6 bases from V and 6 from J; bases not matched to a gene: 7. This CDR3 is 14 amino acids long. CDR3 sequence (DNA): TGTGCCAGCAGACCGGGACTAGTAAGCAATGAGCAGTTCTTC. Encoded protein: CASRPGLVSNEQFF.

The V call is TRBV4-3, the J call TRBJ2-1; the D gene is possibly TRBD1 (6 bases). The CDR3 is made up of 15 amino acids. Deletions cut 3 bases from V and 1 base from J, with 10 bases between. CDR1 LGHNA and CDR2 YSLEER come from the germline V gene. CDR3 loop: CASSQDSPSYNEQFF. DNA for the CDR3: TGCGCCAGCAGCCAGGACAGCCCTTCCTACAATGAGCAGTTCTTC.

This clone was seen a handful of times. The rearrangement joins TRBV19 to TRBJ1-2, with 12 bases matching TRBD1. V dropped 7 bases and J dropped 7; count of bases not matched to a gene: 13. CDR1 is LNHDA, CDR2 SQIVND, per germline (reference sequence). CDR3 length: 16 residues. The CDR3 nucleotides are TGTGCCAGTACGGGACAGGGGGCACTCACCTTCGTTGGCTACACCTTC. Its protein is CASTGQGALTFVGYTF.

This clone was counted once. J is TRBJ1-1 and V is TRBV6-5; unclear D gene. CDR1 and CDR2 (germline): MNHEY, SVGAGI. The V end lost 7 bases, the J end lost 0 bases, and 9 bases lay between the germline ends. The CDR3 spans 13 residues. The CDR3: CASKNRVNTEAFF. CDR3 DNA sequence: TGTGCCAGCAAAAATCGGGTGAACACTGAAGCTTTCTTT.

J is TRBJ2-1 and V is TRBV28; 7 nucleotides agree with TRBD2. The CDR3 is 16 residues long. Germline V gene data show CDR1 as MDHEN and CDR2 as SYDVKM. V was pared by 2 bases and J by 4 bases, with 8 bases of the junction left unmatched. CDR3 nucleotide sequence: TGTGCCAGCAGTTTACGCCTAGCGGATACATACAATGAGCAGTTCTTC. This gives the protein CASSLRLADTYNEQFF.

The chain joins TRBV24-1 to TRBJ2-5; D is possibly TRBD1 (5 bases). There are 16 residues in the CDR3. CDR1 KGHDR and CDR2 SFDVKD come from the germline V gene. V lost 8 bases and J lost 0, with 18 bases in between. This chain's CDR3 is CATKVSSPGNQETQYF. The CDR3 coding sequence is TGTGCCACCAAAGTGTCGTCCCCAGGGAACCAAGAGACCCAGTACTTC.

The chain employs TRBV28 and TRBJ2-5; 10 bases line up with TRBD1. The CDR3 spans 15 residues. Losses at the gene ends were 3 bases for V and 5 bases for J; bases not matched to a gene: 6. The germline V gene has CDR1 MDHEN and CDR2 SYDVKM. The CDR3 DNA reads TGTGCCAGCAGTTTCCCCGGGACAGGGGTGGAGACCCAGTACTTC. Translated: CASSFPGTGVETQYF.

The rearrangement joins TRBV2 to TRBJ1-2, with D tentatively TRBD1 (6 bases). In germline, CDR1 is SNHLY, CDR2 FYNNEI. CDR3 length: 9 residues. V was trimmed by 9 bases and J by 13 bases, leaving 12 bases between them. The CDR3 DNA follows: TGTGCCAGAGACAGGCCCAGCACCTTC. Translation: CARDRPSTF. Full variable domain (outside the CDR3, taken from reference TRBV2 and TRBJ1-2): EPEVTQTPSHQVTQMGQEVILRCVPISNHLYFYWYRQILGQKVEFLVSFYNNEISEKSEIFDDQFSVERPDGSNFTLKIRSTKLEDSAMYFCARDRPSTFGSGTRLTVV.

The sample holds a few counts of this clone. V gene TRBV6-5 combines with J gene TRBJ1-5; 7 nucleotides agree with TRBD1. Unmatched junction bases numbered 8, after V lost 6 bases and J lost 3 bases. The CDR3 loop spans 15 amino acids. Germline V CDR1 and CDR2: MNHEY, SVGAGI. In DNA form, the CDR3 reads TGTGCCAGCAGACCAGCAGGGGGATACAATCAGCCCCAGCATTTT. Translation: CASRPAGGYNQPQHF.

This clone was seen only once. Here the CDR3 reads CASSQDPGDSGEQYF. Written as DNA, the CDR3 is TGTGCCAGCAGCCAAGATCCAGGGGATTCGGGCGAGCAGTACTTC. This chain uses TRBV4-2 with TRBJ2-7; tentatively, D is TRBD1 (6 bases). This CDR3 spans 15 amino acids. Germline V CDR1 and CDR2: LGHNA, YNFKEQ. V was cut by 0 bases and J by 6 bases, with 15 bases left in between.

In regard to this clone: A read error is likely, as this CDR3 ends without the conserved phenylalanine or tryptophan. No DNA is shown, since the ends of the CDR3 on it are uncertain; the CDR3 is the one TCRdb lists. This rearrangement joins TRBV16 to TRBJ1-1. The CDR3 spans 11 residues, counting both ends. CDR1 and CDR2 from the germline V gene are KGHSY and FQNENV. CDR3 protein: CASSHIERVAR.

The chain has TRBV6-5 and TRBJ2-7; 7 bases line up with TRBD2. Germline CDR1 is MNHEY and CDR2 is SVGAGI. This CDR3 contains 16 residues. Trimming removed 0 bases from V and 3 bases from J; junction bases left unmatched: 8. The CDR3 DNA follows: TGTGCCAGCAGTTACTCGAGGGTAGGGACTAACTACGAGCAGTACTTC. As protein: CASSYSRVGTNYEQYF.

This clone came up once. The V and J genes are TRBV28 and TRBJ2-6; D remains unclear. Trimming removed 2 bases from V and 4 bases from J, with 9 bases in between. Germline V gives CDR1 MDHEN, CDR2 SYDVKM. This CDR3 spans 15 amino acids. The CDR3 protein is CASSLGALGANVLTF. CDR3 nucleotide sequence: TGTGCCAGCAGTTTAGGAGCCCTCGGGGCCAACGTCCTGACTTTC.

The chain recombines TRBV3-1 (or the pseudogene TRBV3-2) with TRBJ1-2, with D tentatively TRBD1 (5 bases). V was pared by 1 base and J by 4 bases, with 10 bases between. Germline CDR1 and CDR2: LGHDT and YNNKEL (reference sequence). This CDR3 is built from 14 residues. CDR3 protein: CASSQGGRAYGYTF. The DNA of the CDR3 is TGTGCCAGCAGCCAAGGGGGCAGGGCCTATGGCTACACCTTC.

V usage is TRBV7-9 and J usage is TRBJ1-1; 7 nucleotides align to TRBD1. The J segment lost 7 bases and the V segment lost 2 bases, leaving 4 bases of the junction unmatched. CDR3 length: 13 residues. The germline V gene has CDR1 SEHNR and CDR2 FQNEAQ (reference sequence). CDR3 in DNA: TGTGCCAGCAGCTTATCCGGGACAGATGAAGCTTTCTTT. It encodes CASSLSGTDEAFF.